This T cell receptor (beta chain) derives from a study of T-cell reconstitution after alpha-beta-depleted transplantation in children. The study's findings and limits: There were some patients whose high TCRbeta diversity at day 60 came from surviving recipient T cells and thymic progenitors. After transplant, at about two months, alpha-beta T cells were reportedly derived from several hundred expanded graft clones. T-cell counts and diversity at one year following transplant were attributed mainly to newly produced T cells.

TCRbeta library preparation incorporated unique molecular identifiers. Each CDR3 protein gets one entry after TCRdb re-called the PCR reads with MiXCR. This sample has hundreds of thousands of distinct CDR3 sequences, with 10% to 15% found just once. The CDR3 totals 16 residues. V shed 3 bases and J shed 6 bases, with 19 bases lying between them. As to this clonotype: Its antigen is unidentified.

J is TRBJ2-3 and V is TRBV12-3 or TRBV12-4; D possibly corresponds to TRBD2 (5 bases). The TCR originated in a male patient aged 5 to 17 who had a stem cell transplant for acute myeloid leukemia, so the T cells may come from the graft donor. This sample comprised PBMCs, mostly from graft donor cells, obtained 360 days after TCRalphabeta/CD19-depleted stem cell transplant. CDR3 region: CASSFGRAGSTDTQYF. Here the CDR3 DNA reads TGTGCCAGCAGTTTCGGGCGGGCTGGTTCAACGGATACGCAGTATTTT.